The 8 T cell receptor beta chains below all came from one sample that was sequenced in a study of T cells in Graves' hyperthyroidism and ophthalmopathy. The CDR3 regions of TCR beta were amplified from RNA transcripts. Using the HTBI primer set, a first-round RT-PCR was run on the TCR CDR3. TCRdb used MiXCR to reprocess the multiplex PCR reads, holding one entry per CDR3 protein. The table records almost 600,000 distinct CDR3 sequences, around 13% of them present only once. Sample: blood. The receptors shown here come from a woman aged 25-40 years with Graves' hyperthyroidism that later progressed to Graves' ophthalmopathy.

This clonotype was seen many times. The gene calls are TRBV28 and TRBJ2-7; 8 bases match TRBD1. Germline values: CDR1 MDHEN, CDR2 SYDVKM. CDR3 length: 14 residues. V shed 7 bases, J shed 7 bases, and the junction held 12 bases outside the gene matches. CDR3 in DNA: TGTGCCAGCACCCGGACAGGGCCTCGGGGGGAGCAGTACTTC. It is translated as CASTRTGPRGEQYF.

This clonotype was seen at least ten times. This chain links TRBV19 with TRBJ1-3; D is uncertain. Per germline, CDR1 LNHDA and CDR2 SQIVND (reference sequence). The CDR3 covers 14 residues. V was shortened by 6 bases and J by 0 bases, with 9 bases between the two germline ends. CDR3 DNA sequence: TGTGCCAGTAGGGATTCTGGCTCTGGAAACACCATATATTTT. It codes for CASRDSGSGNTIYF.

This clonotype appeared many times. The chain combines TRBV2 with TRBJ2-3; D perhaps matches TRBD2 (6 bases). The CDR3 consists of 14 residues. With 6 bases removed from V and 3 bases from J, the gap between germline ends came to 13 bases. The germline V gene has CDR1 SNHLY and CDR2 FYNNEI. The CDR3 reads CASRDGRTTDTQYF. CDR3 DNA: TGTGCCAGCAGGGACGGGAGAACAACAGATACGCAGTATTTT.

This clonotype was counted many times. This chain connects TRBV6-1 to TRBJ1-2; perhaps TRBD1 as D (5 bases). Germline lookup yields CDR1 MNHNS and CDR2 SASEGT. There are 12 residues in the CDR3. V was cut by 6 bases and J by 7 bases, with 12 bases left in between. CDR3 protein: CASSKAGGGYTF. The CDR3 nucleotides read TGTGCCAGCAGCAAGGCCGGGGGTGGCTACACCTTC.

This clonotype was counted ten times or more. The chain links TRBV27 to TRBJ1-2; 9 positions agree with TRBD1. The germline V gene has CDR1 MNHEY and CDR2 SMNVEV (reference sequence). V was pared by 2 bases and J by 3 bases, with 4 bases of the junction left unmatched. The CDR3 is made up of 15 amino acids. The CDR3 DNA reads TGTGCCAGCAGTTTAGGGGGACAGGGTGACTATGGCTACACCTTC. Protein sequence: CASSLGGQGDYGYTF.

Many counts were recorded for this clonotype. The gene calls are TRBV6-1 and TRBJ2-4; possible D gene TRBD1, 5 bases. The CDR3 sequence is 14 residues long. V lost 6 bases and J 6 bases, leaving 15 bases between the germline ends. In germline, CDR1 is MNHNS, CDR2 SASEGT. Here the CDR3 DNA reads TGTGCCAGCAGCGCCACCCCGCAGGGAAACATTCAGTACTTC. It codes for CASSATPQGNIQYF.

This clonotype was detected ten times or more. This chain joins TRBV27 and TRBJ1-1; maybe TRBD1 (6 bases). Trimming took 3 bases from V and 6 from J, leaving 11 bases between them. Germline assignment: CDR1 MNHEY and CDR2 SMNVEV (reference sequence). The length of the CDR3 is 13 residues. The CDR3 DNA reads as TGTGCCAGCAGTTTTGAGGGGGTTTCTGAAGCTTTCTTT. Amino acid sequence: CASSFEGVSEAFF.

This clonotype was seen at least ten times. V and J are TRBV9 and TRBJ2-5; D is possibly TRBD1 (5 bases). Germline CDR1 and CDR2: SGDLS and YYNGEE. Between the trimmed V and J ends, which lost 0 bases and 2 bases, there was a span of 8 bases. The CDR3 has 14 amino acids. CDR3 sequence: CASSVDPGQETQYF. In nucleotides, the CDR3 is TGTGCCAGCAGCGTAGATCCAGGGCAAGAGACCCAGTACTTC.